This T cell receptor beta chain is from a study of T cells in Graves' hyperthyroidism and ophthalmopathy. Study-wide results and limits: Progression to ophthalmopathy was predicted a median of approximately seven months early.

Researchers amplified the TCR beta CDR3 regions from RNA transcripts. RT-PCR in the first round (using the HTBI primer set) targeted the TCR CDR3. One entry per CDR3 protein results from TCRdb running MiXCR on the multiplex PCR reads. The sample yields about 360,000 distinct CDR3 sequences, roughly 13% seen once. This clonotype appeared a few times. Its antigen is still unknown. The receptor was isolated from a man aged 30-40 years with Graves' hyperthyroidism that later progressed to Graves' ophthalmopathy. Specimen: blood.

The CDR3 nucleotides are TGTGCCAGCACCTTCAGCGGGGGGATTTACAATGAGCAGTTCTTC. The encoded protein is CASTFSGGIYNEQFF. The chain employs TRBV5-8 and TRBJ2-1; TRBD2 matches 9 bases. V dropped 6 bases and J dropped 4; count of bases not matched to a gene: 8. The CDR3 totals 15 residues. Germline loops: CDR1 SGHTS, CDR2 YDEGEE. The whole variable domain, filled in from reference TRBV5-8 and TRBJ2-1, reads EAGVTQSPTHLIKTRGQQATLRCSPISGHTSVYWYQQALGLGLQFLLWYDEGEERNRGNFPPRFSGRQFPNYSSELNVNALELEDSALYLCASTFSGGIYNEQFFGPGTRLTVL.